This TCR beta chain was retrieved from a study of blood T cell repertoires in COVID-19. At the level of the study: Some COVID-19 samples were acute and others convalescent; all came from the United States, Italy and Spain. Nucleic acid was either cDNA or gDNA, and it came from T cells, B-cell-depleted T cells, or PBMCs.

CDR3 length equals 16 residues. With 1 base removed from V and 3 bases from J, the gap between germline ends came to 13 bases. The germline gives CDR1 SGHDN, CDR2 FVKESK. The repertoire was sequenced with immunoSEQ multiplex PCR; TCRdb's copy has only in-frame clones and lacks some. The sample includes fewer than 350,000 clones, over 80% of them seen just once. This rearrangement joins TRBV14 to TRBJ2-4, with TRBD1 as a possible D gene (6 bases). The sequencing sample was made of PBMCs or T cells enriched from blood (not recorded which). The clonotype comes from a woman aged 25 to 45 with acute COVID-19. The CDR3 bases are TGTGCCAGCAGCCAAGCTAACAGGGATGGCAAAAACATTCAGTACTTC. Protein product: CASSQANRDGKNIQYF.